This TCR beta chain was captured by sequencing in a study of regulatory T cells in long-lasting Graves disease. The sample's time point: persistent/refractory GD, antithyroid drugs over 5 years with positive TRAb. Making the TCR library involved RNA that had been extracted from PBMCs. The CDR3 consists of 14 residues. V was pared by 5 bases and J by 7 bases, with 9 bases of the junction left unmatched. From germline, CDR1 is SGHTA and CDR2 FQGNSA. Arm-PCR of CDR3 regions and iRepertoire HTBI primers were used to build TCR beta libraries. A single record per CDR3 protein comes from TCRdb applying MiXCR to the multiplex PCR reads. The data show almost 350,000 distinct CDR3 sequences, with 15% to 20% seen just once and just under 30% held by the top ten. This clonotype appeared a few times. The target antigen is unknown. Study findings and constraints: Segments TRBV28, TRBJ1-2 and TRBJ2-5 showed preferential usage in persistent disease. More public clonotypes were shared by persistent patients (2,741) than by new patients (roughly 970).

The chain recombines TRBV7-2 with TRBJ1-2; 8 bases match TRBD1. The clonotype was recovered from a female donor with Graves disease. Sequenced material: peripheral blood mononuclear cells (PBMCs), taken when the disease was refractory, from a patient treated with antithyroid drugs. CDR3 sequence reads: CASSLHRGSPGYTF. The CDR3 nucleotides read TGTGCCAGCAGCCTGCACAGGGGGTCCCCTGGCTACACCTTC.